What follows are 8 T cell receptor beta chains derived from one specimen sequenced in a study of blood T cells in healthy people across ages (dated by TCRdb to the mid-2010s). Library preparation employed 5' RACE. TCRdb names Illumina HiSeq 2500 as the instrument used. The second PCR ran for about 6 to 12 cycles and used a J-beta primer mix along with a sample-barcoded 5' primer. TCRdb applied fastp at Q25 and MiXCR to the public reads, then kept only in-frame beta chains. Identical CDR3 protein sequences are pooled into one entry, listed with their most common genes and DNA. The sample profile shows around 1.5 million distinct CDR3 sequences; about 31% of them were found once. Around 11% of the sample belongs to the ten largest clones. Sequenced material: blood. The receptor source for this set is a woman in her 30s in good health.

This clonotype was found many times. The chain joins TRBV29-1 to TRBJ2-3, with 8 bases lining up with TRBD1. V shed 7 bases and J 0 bases; nucleotides not matched to a gene: 6. This CDR3 region has 14 residues. Germline-derived CDR1 and CDR2 are SQVTM and ANQGSEA. CDR3 amino acids: CSATGGLSTDTQYF. The CDR3 region has the DNA TGCAGCGCTACAGGGGGTCTAAGCACAGATACGCAGTATTTT.

The chain is built from TRBV9 and TRBJ1-3; unclear D gene. CDR1 is SGDLS, CDR2 YYNGEE, per germline. This CDR3 region has 16 residues. V shed 4 bases and J shed 0 bases, with 14 bases lying between them. Here the CDR3 DNA reads TGTGCCAGCAGCATCTCGACGGGCCTCTCTGGAAACACCATATATTTT. Encoded protein: CASSISTGLSGNTIYF.

This chain links TRBV7-3 with TRBJ2-3, with 9 bases fitting TRBD2. J was trimmed by 2 bases and V by 4 bases; bases with no gene match: 7. Germline CDR1 reads SGHTA; CDR2 reads FQGTGA. This CDR3 spans 16 amino acids. The CDR3 bases are TGTGCCAGCAGCTCCCCCAGCGGGGGGACCACAGATACGCAGTATTTT. Translated, it gives CASSSPSGGTTDTQYF.

The CDR3 sequence is CSAPESKGQFF. CDR3 sequence (DNA): TGCAGTGCGCCCGAATCAAAGGGGCAGTTCTTC. V and J are TRBV20-1 and TRBJ2-1, with D unresolved. CDR1 is DFQATT, CDR2 SNEGSKA, per germline (reference sequence). CDR3 length equals 11 residues. V lost 6 bases to trimming and J lost 12 bases, with 15 bases between them.

This clonotype was observed a few times. This chain uses TRBV4-1 with TRBJ2-3; no firm D call. The germline V and J ends were trimmed by 1 base and 2 bases, with 7 bases remaining between them. Germline loops: CDR1 MGHRA, CDR2 YSYEKL. The CDR3 length is 14 residues. The chain's CDR3 is CASSQVGTTDTQYF. The DNA of the CDR3 is TGCGCCAGCAGCCAAGTGGGTACCACAGATACGCAGTATTTT.

In this sample, this clonotype turned up many times. This chain connects TRBV27 to TRBJ2-7; 9 bases map to TRBD1. This CDR3 comprises 13 residues. Germline CDR1 reads MNHEY; CDR2 reads SMNVEV (reference sequence). Trimming took 8 bases from V and 4 from J; bases not matched to a gene: 6. CDR3 nucleotides: TGTGCCAGCGGATGGACAGGGGAGTACGAGCAGTACTTC. Its protein product is CASGWTGEYEQYF.

The chain joins TRBV20-1 to TRBJ2-1, with D perhaps TRBD1 or TRBD2 (5 bases each). Per the germline V gene, CDR1 is DFQATT and CDR2 is SNEGSKA (reference sequence). V was shortened by 7 bases and J by 0 bases, with 16 bases between the two germline ends. The length of the CDR3 is 15 residues. The CDR3 coding sequence is TGCAGTGGTCGTAAGGGGACCAGCTCCTACAATGAGCAGTTCTTC. Its protein product is CSGRKGTSSYNEQFF.

This chain connects TRBV24-1 to TRBJ2-1; no reliable D call. Germline values: CDR1 KGHDR, CDR2 SFDVKD. Trimming stripped 3 bases from V and 6 bases from J, with 8 bases between. There are 13 residues in the CDR3. The CDR3 protein is CATSDPPVNEQFF. The CDR3 nucleotides are TGTGCCACCAGTGATCCTCCTGTCAATGAGCAGTTCTTC.